The clone carrying this T cell receptor (beta chain) appeared many times. The source material, RNA transcripts, was used to amplify TCR beta CDR3 regions. Researchers ran a first-round RT-PCR on the TCR CDR3 using the HTBI primer set. TCRdb re-derived calls from the multiplex PCR reads in MiXCR, one entry per CDR3 protein. The repertoire holds around 420,000 distinct CDR3 sequences, 15% to 19% seen once, with around 7.7% in the top ten. The data belong to a study of T cells in Graves' hyperthyroidism and ophthalmopathy. Looking at the study overall: Pretreatment peripheral blood was obtained at initial diagnosis.

CDR3 length equals 15 residues. The V gene's germline CDR1 is MNHEY and CDR2 SMNVEV (reference sequence). Trimming removed 6 bases at V and 5 bases at J, with 14 bases between. Stable disease denoted Graves' hyperthyroidism without ophthalmopathy progression within 18 months. Clinical symptoms, serum thyroxine, TRAb, thyroid ultrasound and orbital computed tomography informed diagnoses. This TCR was recovered from a woman between 18 and 29 years old with Graves' hyperthyroidism. This sequence joins TRBV27 and TRBJ1-6, with D perhaps matching TRBD1 (6 bases). The sequencing input was blood. CDR3 region: CASRKGGRDNSPLHF. DNA of the CDR3: TGTGCCAGCAGGAAAGGGGGGAGGGATAATTCACCCCTCCACTTT.